These T cell receptor beta chains were read from a single sample in a study of tumor-infiltrating lymphocytes in primary liver carcinoma. MiXCR, applied by TCRdb to the multiplex PCR reads, yields one record per CDR3 protein. The sample holds about 200,000 distinct CDR3 sequences, approximately 65% seen once. Sequences were obtained from peripheral blood. The receptors originated from a woman aged 60 to 75 with primary liver carcinoma and hepatitis B virus infection. Each CDR3 is given with its conserved first and last residue. A D gene is named only where the DNA matches it firmly. A clone size is listed for some rows: how often the clone was seen (once, few, many), or a class if it is expanded.

clone size: -; D gene: TRBD2; J gene: TRBJ2-7; V gene: TRBV12-3/TRBV12-4; CDR3 length: 16; CDR3 protein: CASSGTTSLTYYEQYF; CDR3 DNA: TGTGCCAGCAGTGGGACTACTAGCCTAACCTACTACGAGCAGTACTTC
clone size: many; D gene: TRBD1; J gene: TRBJ1-2; V gene: TRBV29-1; CDR3 length: 15; CDR3 protein: CSAVGTGSFVYGYTF; CDR3 DNA: TGCAGCGCCGTCGGGACAGGGAGTTTTGTCTATGGCTACACCTTC
clone size: -; D gene: TRBD1; J gene: TRBJ2-5; V gene: TRBV28; CDR3 length: 13; CDR3 protein: CASSPGTEETQYF; CDR3 DNA: TGTGCCAGCAGTCCCGGGACAGAAGAGACCCAGTACTTC
clone size: many; D gene: -; J gene: TRBJ2-1; V gene: TRBV12-3/TRBV12-4; CDR3 length: 14; CDR3 protein: CASRTTGESNEQFF; CDR3 DNA: TGTGCCAGCAGGACGACAGGAGAGAGCAATGAGCAGTTCTTC
clone size: -; D gene: TRBD1; J gene: TRBJ2-5; V gene: TRBV7-9; CDR3 length: 14; CDR3 protein: CASSLAGGRETQYF; CDR3 DNA: TGTGCCAGCAGCTTAGCAGGGGGCAGGGAGACCCAGTACTTC
clone size: -; D gene: -; J gene: TRBJ2-1; V gene: TRBV6-6; CDR3 length: 16; CDR3 protein: CASSYSMAEASVQQSF; CDR3 DNA: TGTGCCAGCAGTTACTCTATGGCAGAGGCTAGCGTACAGCAGTCCTTC
clone size: -; D gene: -; J gene: TRBJ1-2; V gene: TRBV11-2; CDR3 length: 14; CDR3 protein: CASSLDTVNYGYTF; CDR3 DNA: TGCGCCAGCAGCTTAGACACGGTTAACTATGGCTACACCTTC
clone size: -; D gene: TRBD1; J gene: TRBJ2-7; V gene: TRBV11-2; CDR3 length: 13; CDR3 protein: CASSWTGAYEQYF; CDR3 DNA: TGTGCCAGCAGCTGGACAGGGGCCTACGAGCAGTACTTC
clone size: -; D gene: -; J gene: TRBJ1-2; V gene: TRBV29-1; CDR3 length: 12; CDR3 protein: CSVAGGVFGYSF; CDR3 DNA: TGCAGCGTGGCGGGGGGCGTGTTTGGCTACAGCTTC
clone size: many; D gene: -; J gene: TRBJ1-5; V gene: TRBV4-2; CDR3 length: 15; CDR3 protein: CASSLETGIGQPQHF; CDR3 DNA: TGTGCCAGCAGCCTTGAGACGGGAATCGGACAGCCCCAGCATTTT
clone size: -; D gene: -; J gene: TRBJ1-5; V gene: TRBV11-2; CDR3 length: 15; CDR3 protein: CASSPDASRNQPQHF; CDR3 DNA: TGTGCCAGCAGCCCGGACGCCAGTCGAAATCAGCCCCAGCACTTT
clone size: many; D gene: -; J gene: TRBJ1-1; V gene: TRBV5-1; CDR3 length: 14; CDR3 protein: CASSLGGADTEAFF; CDR3 DNA: TGCGCCAGCAGCTTGGGGGGGGCCGACACTGAAGCTTTCTTT
clone size: -; D gene: -; J gene: TRBJ2-5; V gene: TRBV1; CDR3 length: 16; CDR3 protein: CTSSQDSSGSGETQYF; CDR3 DNA: TGCACCAGCAGCCAAGATAGTAGCGGGAGTGGGGAGACCCAGTACTTC
clone size: -; D gene: TRBD2; J gene: TRBJ2-1; V gene: TRBV13; CDR3 length: 15; CDR3 protein: CGSNRTSGAYNEQFF; CDR3 DNA: TGTGGCAGCAACCGGACTAGCGGGGCTTACAATGAGCAGTTCTTC
clone size: -; D gene: -; J gene: TRBJ2-3; V gene: TRBV29-1; CDR3 length: 12; CDR3 protein: CSAQERTDTHYF; CDR3 DNA: TGCAGCGCCCAGGAGCGCACAGATACGCATTATTTT
clone size: -; D gene: -; J gene: TRBJ1-1; V gene: TRBV7-9; CDR3 length: 12; CDR3 protein: CASSEGGTETFF; CDR3 DNA: TGTGCCAGCAGCGAAGGGGGGACTGAAACTTTCTTT
clone size: -; D gene: TRBD2; J gene: TRBJ2-7; V gene: TRBV5-5; CDR3 length: 16; CDR3 protein: CASSLLFTSGTHEQYF; CDR3 DNA: TGTGCCAGCAGCTTGCTTTTTACTAGCGGGACCCACGAGCAGTACTTC
clone size: once; D gene: TRBD2; J gene: TRBJ2-1; V gene: TRBV29-1; CDR3 length: 16; CDR3 protein: CSVALSSGGSSHEQFF; CDR3 DNA: TGCAGCGTTGCGCTATCTAGCGGGGGGTCCTCCCATGAGCAGTTTTTC
clone size: -; D gene: -; J gene: TRBJ2-4; V gene: TRBV29-1; CDR3 length: 12; CDR3 protein: CSVRGNQNIQYF; CDR3 DNA: TGCAGCGTTCGAGGTAACCAAAACATTCAGTACTTT
clone size: -; D gene: -; J gene: TRBJ1-2; V gene: TRBV28; CDR3 length: 14; CDR3 protein: CASSLGRGSYGYTF; CDR3 DNA: TGTGCCAGCAGTTTGGGGAGGGGTTCCTATGGCTACACCTTC
clone size: few; D gene: TRBD2; J gene: TRBJ2-1; V gene: TRBV20-1; CDR3 length: 17; CDR3 protein: CSARLKGAGGSYNEQFF; CDR3 DNA: TGCAGTGCTAGACTAAAGGGAGCGGGGGGCTCCTACAATGAGCAGTTCTTC
clone size: many; D gene: -; J gene: TRBJ2-1; V gene: TRBV4-2; CDR3 length: 16; CDR3 protein: CASSQVQDFTGNEQFF; CDR3 DNA: TGTGCCAGCAGCCAAGTACAGGATTTTACGGGGAATGAGCAGTTCTTC
clone size: many; D gene: -; J gene: TRBJ1-1; V gene: TRBV6-4; CDR3 length: 14; CDR3 protein: CASSPGPPITEAFF; CDR3 DNA: TGTGCCAGCAGTCCGGGACCCCCGATCACTGAAGCTTTCTTT
clone size: -; D gene: -; J gene: TRBJ2-1; V gene: TRBV20-1; CDR3 length: 23; CDR3 protein: CSARVSGIRNLSREVLSYNEQFF; CDR3 DNA: TGCAGTGCTAGAGTTTCGGGTATTCGGAATTTGTCCCGGGAAGTACTTTCTTACAATGAGCAGTTCTTC
clone size: -; D gene: -; J gene: TRBJ2-5; V gene: TRBV11-2; CDR3 length: 14; CDR3 protein: CANSLSSMGETQYF; CDR3 DNA: TGTGCCAACAGCTTATCCAGTATGGGAGAGACCCAGTACTTC
clone size: -; D gene: TRBD2; J gene: TRBJ2-3; V gene: TRBV28; CDR3 length: 15; CDR3 protein: CANIPQRGITDTQYF; CDR3 DNA: TGTGCCAATATACCCCAGCGGGGCATCACAGATACGCAGTATTTT
clone size: -; D gene: -; J gene: TRBJ1-2; V gene: TRBV5-1; CDR3 length: 15; CDR3 protein: CASSFYSASNYGYTF; CDR3 DNA: TGCGCCAGCAGCTTCTACAGCGCTTCTAACTATGGCTACACCTTC
clone size: once; D gene: -; J gene: TRBJ2-5; V gene: TRBV4-2; CDR3 length: 15; CDR3 protein: CASSQDLGSLETQYF; CDR3 DNA: TGTGCCAGCAGCCAAGACCTGGGATCGTTGGAGACCCAGTACTTC
clone size: -; D gene: -; J gene: TRBJ2-1; V gene: TRBV11-2; CDR3 length: 16; CDR3 protein: CASKAGGRFSYNEQFF; CDR3 DNA: TGTGCCAGCAAGGCTGGGGGCCGATTCTCCTACAATGAGCAGTTCTTC
clone size: -; D gene: TRBD1; J gene: TRBJ1-1; V gene: TRBV7-2; CDR3 length: 13; CDR3 protein: CASSLQGAAEAFF; CDR3 DNA: TGTGCCAGCAGCCTACAGGGGGCGGCTGAAGCTTTCTTT
clone size: -; D gene: TRBD2; J gene: TRBJ2-4; V gene: TRBV11-2; CDR3 length: 19; CDR3 protein: CGSNPRVAGGPRIKNIQYF; CDR3 DNA: TGTGGCAGCAACCCTCGAGTAGCGGGAGGGCCTCGGATCAAGAACATTCAGTACTTC
clone size: -; D gene: TRBD2; J gene: TRBJ2-1; V gene: TRBV11-2; CDR3 length: 15; CDR3 protein: CANSSISGSYNEQFF; CDR3 DNA: TGTGCCAACAGCTCCATCAGCGGGAGTTACAATGAGCAGTTCTTC
clone size: -; D gene: TRBD2; J gene: TRBJ2-1; V gene: TRBV2; CDR3 length: 17; CDR3 protein: CATSSRTSGRVGNEQFF; CDR3 DNA: TGTGCCACCAGCTCGAGGACTAGCGGGAGGGTAGGGAATGAGCAGTTCTTC
clone size: -; D gene: TRBD1; J gene: TRBJ2-7; V gene: TRBV28; CDR3 length: 15; CDR3 protein: CVSSPWTGGSYEQYF; CDR3 DNA: TGTGTCAGCAGCCCCTGGACAGGGGGCTCCTACGAGCAGTACTTC
clone size: -; D gene: TRBD2; J gene: TRBJ2-1; V gene: TRBV11-1; CDR3 length: 16; CDR3 protein: CASSLAKRGGYNEQFF; CDR3 DNA: TGTGCCAGCAGCTTAGCGAAGCGGGGGGGCTACAATGAGCAGTTCTTC
clone size: many; D gene: -; J gene: TRBJ2-7; V gene: TRBV5-6; CDR3 length: 13; CDR3 protein: CASSHSGLHEQYF; CDR3 DNA: TGTGCCAGCAGCCATAGCGGCCTACACGAGCAGTACTTC
clone size: -; D gene: TRBD2; J gene: TRBJ2-7; V gene: TRBV11-2; CDR3 length: 15; CDR3 protein: CASSKGLAGGYERYF; CDR3 DNA: TGTGCCAGCAGCAAAGGACTAGCGGGAGGTTACGAGCGGTACTTC
clone size: few; D gene: TRBD1; J gene: TRBJ2-1; V gene: TRBV13; CDR3 length: 14; CDR3 protein: CASSQDRGVNEQFF; CDR3 DNA: TGTGCCAGCAGCCAGGACAGGGGGGTCAATGAGCAGTTCTTC